Many counts were recorded for the clone carrying this T cell receptor beta chain. The antigen is unknown. This sample's time point: sample taken at primary tumor resection. This sample is part of a study of spatial heterogeneity in lung cancer. Overall study context: Within tumor regions, the number of TCR transcripts tracked closely with a T cell module score obtained from matched bulk RNA-seq. General study points: Tracking of ubiquitous and regional nonsynonymous mutations by counts of ubiquitous and regional expanded TCRs, respectively, was seen. In tumors, expanded intratumoral alpha and beta TCR counts tracked mutation counts.

TCRdb recomputed calls from the 5' RACE reads with MiXCR, one row per CDR3 protein. The sample lists some 10,000 distinct CDR3 sequences; 4.5% were seen once. V gave up 2 bases and J gave up 7 bases, with 13 bases separating them. CDR3 length: 14 amino acids. Germline V gene data show CDR1 as SGDLS and CDR2 as YYNGEE. The chain carries TRBV9 and TRBJ1-5; the D is unclear. This receptor was taken from a female donor with early-stage non-small cell lung cancer. This sample comprised lung tumor tissue, obtained at surgery. The CDR3 DNA follows: TGTGCCAGCAGCGTTGGACCCGGCGGGCAGCCCCAGCATTTT. Translation: CASSVGPGGQPQHF.